One sample yielded the 28 T cell receptor beta chains listed below, sequenced in a study of CD8 T cells in ankylosing spondylitis (dated by TCRdb to 2016 to 2017). Points the paper makes about the study in general: Blood from ankylosing spondylitis patients appeared to be characterized by a TCR beta motif made up of several highly homologous amino acid variants.

Antigens for these TCRs are unknown. The protocol used for the library was 5' RACE. These reads were obtained on an Illumina HiSeq 2500. TCRdb trimmed the raw reads at Q25, called clones with MiXCR and kept productive beta chains. All rows with the same CDR3 protein become a single entry with the most common DNA and genes. The sample table lists hundreds of thousands of distinct CDR3 sequences, roughly 12% of them with a count of one. 0.51% of the sample belongs to the ten largest clones. Sample: blood, either unsorted or a sorted T cell fraction (not recorded which). The receptors were sampled from a male donor with ankylosing spondylitis.

In this sample, this clonotype turned up a few times. This rearrangement joins TRBV10-3 to TRBJ2-1; TRBD1 matches at 11 bases. Germline V CDR1 and CDR2: ENHRY, SYGVKD. The CDR3 is 14 amino acids. V dropped 2 bases and J dropped 6; count of bases not matched to a gene: 0. The CDR3 loop is CAISEGTGGNEQFF. CDR3 DNA sequence: TGTGCCATCAGTGAGGGGACAGGGGGCAATGAGCAGTTCTTC.

This clonotype has more than one count but fewer than ten. This chain links TRBV2 with TRBJ2-1, with D hard to call. The CDR3 sequence is 15 residues long. Germline V gives CDR1 SNHLY, CDR2 FYNNEI. Trimming removed 10 bases at V and 0 bases at J, with 16 bases between. The CDR3 region has the DNA TGTGCCAACTTACTGAGGTTTGACTCCTACAATGAGCAGTTCTTC. This translates into CANLLRFDSYNEQFF.

The chain combines TRBV7-9 with TRBJ2-4; the D call may be TRBD1 or TRBD2 (5 bases each). CDR1 SEHNR and CDR2 FQNEAQ come from the germline V gene (reference sequence). The CDR3 extends over 14 amino acids. Trimming took 8 bases from V and 1 from J, leaving 12 bases between them. CDR3 coding DNA: TGTGCCAGCTCCGGGGCACAGGCCAAAAACATTCAGTACTTC. Translated: CASSGAQAKNIQYF.

The chain uses TRBV7-9 and TRBJ1-1; weak D call: TRBD1 (5 bases). The CDR3 consists of 14 residues. Germline V gene lookup returns CDR1 SEHNR and CDR2 FQNEAQ (reference sequence). Trimming pared 3 bases from V and 4 bases from J, leaving 12 bases between. The CDR3: CASSLDNTGTEAFF. DNA for the CDR3: TGTGCCAGCAGCTTGGACAATACAGGCACTGAAGCTTTCTTT.

For the CDR3, the DNA is TGCGCCAGCAGCTTGGGGACTAGCGGGGGAACCGGGGAGCTGTTTTTT. Translation: CASSLGTSGGTGELFF. The V and J genes are TRBV5-1 and TRBJ2-2, with 13 bases fitting TRBD2. Trimming removed 0 bases from V and 5 bases from J; junction bases left unmatched: 1. Germline assignment: CDR1 SGHRS and CDR2 YFSETQ. This CDR3 is 16 amino acids long.

This clonotype occurred many times. The V and J genes are TRBV7-2 and TRBJ1-4, with a possible D match to TRBD1 (5 bases). CDR3 length: 14 residues. The V and J ends lost 3 bases and 7 bases respectively, with 12 bases between them. Germline-derived CDR1 and CDR2 are SGHTA and FQGNSA. The CDR3 loop is CASSFGGMGEKLFF. In DNA, the CDR3 is TGTGCCAGCAGCTTTGGGGGGATGGGTGAAAAACTGTTTTTT. Full variable domain (outside the CDR3, taken from reference TRBV7-2 and TRBJ1-4): GAGVSQSPSNKVTEKGKDVELRCDPISGHTALYWYRQSLGQGLEFLIYFQGNSAPDKSGLPSDRFSAERTGGSVSTLTIQRTQQEDSAVYLCASSFGGMGEKLFFGSGTQLSVL.

This clonotype was detected many times. This chain uses TRBV20-1 with TRBJ2-3, with D possibly being TRBD1 or TRBD2 (5 bases each). Trimming left V 6 bases short and J 0 bases short, with 13 bases between. The CDR3 is made up of 14 amino acids. Germline V gene sequence: CDR1 DFQATT, CDR2 SNEGSKA (reference sequence). In nucleotides, the CDR3 is TGCAGTGCGCGTAAGAGGGGAAGCACAGATACGCAGTATTTT. Encoded protein: CSARKRGSTDTQYF.

In its sample, this clonotype was seen a few times. The chain has TRBV7-6 and TRBJ1-5, with 7 positions matching TRBD1. V lost 5 bases to trimming and J lost 7 bases; unmatched junction nucleotides: 8. This CDR3 has 14 amino acids. CDR1 and CDR2 from the germline V gene are SGHVS and FNYEAQ. CDR3 loop: CASSKGARLQPQHF. The CDR3 bases are TGTGCCAGCAGCAAGGGGGCGAGACTACAGCCCCAGCATTTT.

The chain joins TRBV10-3 to TRBJ2-7; maybe TRBD1 (6 bases). Germline CDR1 and CDR2: ENHRY and SYGVKD. Trimming removed 4 bases at V and 2 bases at J, with 15 bases between. This CDR3 has 15 residues. CDR3 bases: TGTGCCATCAGTGGGGGGAGACAGGATCCCTACGAGCAGTACTTC. It is translated as CAISGGRQDPYEQYF.

This clonotype turned up a few times. V usage is TRBV5-1 and J usage is TRBJ2-1, with TRBD1 as a possible D gene (5 bases). Looked up from germline, CDR1 is SGHRS and CDR2 is YFSETQ. The CDR3 sequence is 14 residues long. V was clipped by 2 bases and J by 5 bases, with 11 bases between them. The CDR3 DNA reads TGCGCCAGCAGCTTTGCTTGGGGCGACAATGAGCAGTTCTTC. Residues: CASSFAWGDNEQFF.

The chain combines TRBV5-1 with TRBJ1-1; D is perhaps TRBD1 (6 bases). The CDR3 covers 13 residues. Looked up from germline, CDR1 is SGHRS and CDR2 is YFSETQ. V lost 7 bases and J lost 3, with 13 bases in between. CDR3 amino acids: CASALGTHTEAFF. The CDR3, as DNA: TGCGCCAGCGCTTTGGGGACACACACTGAAGCTTTCTTT.

This clonotype occurred many times. The gene calls are TRBV29-1 and TRBJ2-2; the D gene is possibly TRBD1 (6 bases). With 5 bases removed from V and 7 bases from J, the gap between germline ends came to 14 bases. Per germline, CDR1 SQVTM and CDR2 ANQGSEA. The CDR3 contains 13 residues. The DNA of the CDR3 is TGCAGCGTTTTGATGGGGGCGCGCGGGGAGCTGTTTTTT. Its protein product is CSVLMGARGELFF.

The chain joins TRBV7-8 to TRBJ2-5; D is uncertain. Germline loops: CDR1 SGHVS, CDR2 FQNEAQ. Deletions cut 2 bases from V and 2 bases from J, with 15 bases between. There are 16 residues in the CDR3. CDR3 amino acids: CASSLPPSNLQETQYF. The DNA of the CDR3 is TGTGCCAGCAGCTTACCCCCCTCTAACCTACAAGAGACCCAGTACTTC.

The chain is built from TRBV5-6 and TRBJ1-1, with TRBD1 matching 7 bases. V shed 1 base, J shed 0 bases, and the junction held 9 bases outside the gene matches. The CDR3 runs 17 residues. Germline CDR1 and CDR2: SGHDT and YYEEEE. This CDR3 is CASSLSQGVKMNTEAFF. The CDR3 DNA is TGTGCCAGCAGCTTGTCCCAGGGGGTGAAGATGAACACTGAAGCTTTCTTT.

This clonotype was seen more than once but under ten times. The chain uses TRBV6-5 and TRBJ1-3, with TRBD1 as a possible D gene (5 bases). Germline V gene data show CDR1 as MNHEY and CDR2 as SVGAGI. V dropped 0 bases and J dropped 2 bases, with 5 bases sitting between them. The CDR3 contains 14 residues. The CDR3 DNA sequence: TGTGCCAGCAGTTACTCGGGGCCTGGAAACACCATATATTTT. Its translation is CASSYSGPGNTIYF.

This clonotype came up many times. The chain employs TRBV4-3 and TRBJ1-2, with 8 bases aligning to TRBD1. With 5 bases clipped from V and 6 bases from J, the junction kept 2 bases outside the gene matches. Germline values: CDR1 LGHNA, CDR2 YSLEER. The CDR3 covers 12 residues. The CDR3 loop is CASSRTGHGYTF. The CDR3 nucleotides read TGCGCCAGCAGCAGGACAGGGCATGGCTACACCTTC.

This clonotype was seen at least ten times. This sequence joins TRBV7-2 and TRBJ2-7; maybe TRBD1 (5 bases). Germline V lookup: CDR1 SGHTA, CDR2 FQGNSA. Trimming took 4 bases from V and 1 from J, leaving 8 bases between them. CDR3 size: 13 residues. CDR3 in amino acids: CASSSDSSYEQYF. CDR3 bases: TGTGCCAGCAGCTCAGACAGTTCCTACGAGCAGTACTTC.

V gene TRBV27 combines with J gene TRBJ2-1; D is unresolved. Per the germline V gene, CDR1 is MNHEY and CDR2 is SMNVEV (reference sequence). V was trimmed by 0 bases and J by 9 bases, leaving 12 bases between them. The CDR3 runs to 14 residues. The CDR3 region has the DNA TGTGCCAGCAGTTTATCCCCACTAATGACTGAGCAGTTCTTC. It encodes CASSLSPLMTEQFF.

The V and J genes are TRBV29-1 and TRBJ1-4; D not resolved. Deletions cut 7 bases from V and 8 bases from J, with 17 bases between. The CDR3 is 13 amino acids. The germline gives CDR1 SQVTM, CDR2 ANQGSEA. CDR3 sequence: CSAVYGRSEKLFF. The CDR3 nucleotides read TGCAGCGCGGTCTACGGACGATCCGAAAAACTGTTTTTT.

This clonotype was detected ten times or more. This chain links TRBV20-1 with TRBJ2-7, with D unclear. This CDR3 has 14 residues. With 5 bases removed from V and 3 bases from J, the gap between germline ends came to 17 bases. Germline V CDR1 and CDR2: DFQATT, SNEGSKA (reference sequence). The CDR3 nucleotides read TGCAGTGCTGTCGGGTCCGTACCTTACTACGAGCAGTACTTC. Translation: CSAVGSVPYYEQYF.

The chain couples TRBV20-1 to TRBJ1-6; D unresolved. The CDR3 totals 14 residues. CDR1 is DFQATT, CDR2 SNEGSKA, per germline (reference sequence). V lost 3 bases and J lost 9, with 15 bases in between. CDR3 loop: CSASFGSPGSPLHF. The CDR3 DNA follows: TGCAGTGCTAGTTTCGGGTCGCCGGGTTCACCCCTCCACTTT.

This clonotype was recorded at least ten times. The chain recombines TRBV7-2 with TRBJ1-2; D is ambiguous. CDR1 SGHTA and CDR2 FQGNSA come from the germline V gene. This CDR3 region has 14 residues. Between the trimmed V and J ends, which lost 1 base and 4 bases, there was a span of 10 bases. The CDR3 DNA sequence: TGTGCCAGCAGCTTAGGCTGGGTGAGCTATGGCTACACCTTC. Its translation is CASSLGWVSYGYTF. Full variable domain (remainder filled in from reference TRBV7-2 and TRBJ1-2): GAGVSQSPSNKVTEKGKDVELRCDPISGHTALYWYRQSLGQGLEFLIYFQGNSAPDKSGLPSDRFSAERTGGSVSTLTIQRTQQEDSAVYLCASSLGWVSYGYTFGSGTRLTVV.

The V gene is TRBV4-1, the J gene TRBJ2-1, with 7 bases that match TRBD1. V gave up 3 bases and J gave up 8 bases; unmatched junction bases: 10. Germline CDR1 is MGHRA and CDR2 is YSYEKL. The CDR3 has 15 residues. CDR3 residues: CASSHMRTGMDEQFF. In nucleotides, the CDR3 is TGCGCCAGCAGCCATATGCGGACAGGTATGGATGAGCAGTTCTTC.

This clonotype was seen a few times. The V gene is TRBV29-1, the J gene TRBJ2-7; D remains unclear. This CDR3 has 15 residues. Germline values: CDR1 SQVTM, CDR2 ANQGSEA. V was cut by 3 bases and J by 2 bases, with 17 bases left in between. The CDR3 reads CSVELQLRTTYEQYF. The CDR3 nucleotides are TGCAGCGTTGAGCTACAGCTCCGGACCACCTACGAGCAGTACTTC.

This chain links TRBV29-1 with TRBJ2-7, with TRBD1 as a possible D gene (5 bases). V was trimmed by 6 bases and J by 6 bases, leaving 18 bases between them. This CDR3 comprises 13 residues. CDR1 is SQVTM, CDR2 ANQGSEA, per germline. The CDR3 region is CSVAQGVGREQYF. CDR3 DNA: TGCAGCGTCGCACAAGGGGTAGGGCGCGAGCAGTACTTC.

This clonotype has a handful of counts. This chain links TRBV28 with TRBJ2-1; TRBD2 aligns across 9 bases. V lost 8 bases to trimming and J lost 4 bases; unmatched junction nucleotides: 9. Germline V lookup: CDR1 MDHEN, CDR2 SYDVKM. This CDR3 region has 15 residues. CDR3 loop: CASLTGRGGYNEQFF. Here the CDR3 DNA reads TGTGCCAGCTTAACGGGGCGGGGGGGGTACAATGAGCAGTTCTTC.

This clonotype was detected many times. The V gene is TRBV7-2, the J gene TRBJ1-2, with unresolved D. The germline V gene has CDR1 SGHTA and CDR2 FQGNSA. The CDR3 contains 13 residues. Deletions cut 1 base from V and 8 bases from J, with 11 bases between. For the CDR3, the DNA is TGTGCCAGCAGCTTAGGTCCAGTTCAGGGCTACACCTTC. The encoded protein is CASSLGPVQGYTF.

About this clonotype itself: Germline is not matched at one junction end, which may reflect a read error. This chain connects TRBV5-5 to TRBJ2-2; no definite D call. CDR3 length: 14 amino acids. Germline V lookup: CDR1 SGHKS, CDR2 YYEKEE (reference sequence). The CDR3: CASSLRHLTWELFF. CDR3 DNA: TGTGCCAGCAGCTTGCGGCACCTCACCTGGGAGCTGTTTTTT.